One sample yielded the 16 T cell receptor beta chains listed below, sequenced in a study of blood T cell repertoires in COVID-19. Repertoires were generated with immunoSEQ multiplex PCR, while TCRdb's copy carries only in-frame clones and drops some. Here the sample spans some 100,000 clones, 88% being singletons. Specimen: peripheral blood. These TCRs come from a woman aged 55 to 70 with acute or convalescent COVID-19.

The chain links TRBV13 to TRBJ2-1, with 8 positions matching TRBD2. This CDR3 spans 16 amino acids. Germline CDR1 reads PRHDT; CDR2 reads FYEKMQ (reference sequence). The ends lost 5 bases at V and 0 bases at J; junction bases unmatched: 6. The CDR3 nucleotides read TGTGCCAGCAGCGCAAGACTAGCGAACTCCTACAATGAGCAGTTCTTC. This codes for CASSARLANSYNEQFF.

The V call is TRBV4-1, the J call TRBJ2-3; 7 bases match TRBD2. The V gene's germline CDR1 is MGHRA and CDR2 YSYEKL. The ends lost 1 base at V and 2 bases at J; junction bases unmatched: 9. The CDR3 has 17 residues. CDR3 coding DNA: TGCGCCAGCAGCCAAGGCGAGGGACTAACCCTCACAGATACGCAGTATTTT. It specifies CASSQGEGLTLTDTQYF.

The chain couples TRBV2 to TRBJ1-4, with TRBD1 matching 7 bases. CDR1 and CDR2 from the germline V gene are SNHLY and FYNNEI. J was trimmed by 17 bases and V by 5 bases; bases with no gene match: 8. This CDR3 has 11 residues. CDR3 bases: TGTGCCAGCAGTCTGACAGGGATTAGCTTTTTT. The encoded protein is CASSLTGISFF.

This chain uses TRBV29-1 with TRBJ2-1, with a possible D match to TRBD2 (6 bases). Germline V lookup: CDR1 SQVTM, CDR2 ANQGSEA. CDR3 length: 16 residues. The V gene lost 5 bases and the J gene lost 1 base, with 18 bases spanning the gap. The CDR3 DNA reads as TGCAGCGTTCCTCTTTCGGGAGTGGGGTCCTACAATGAGCAGTTCTTC. This translates into CSVPLSGVGSYNEQFF.

The rearrangement uses TRBV2 and TRBJ2-7; D might be TRBD2 (6 bases). This CDR3 comprises 13 residues. Germline V gene sequence: CDR1 SNHLY, CDR2 FYNNEI. V was pared by 6 bases and J by 4 bases, with 13 bases between. Written as DNA, the CDR3 is TGTGCCAGCAGGGAGGGAACATTTTACGAGCAGTACTTC. Amino acid sequence: CASREGTFYEQYF.

The V and J genes are TRBV5-5 and TRBJ2-3, with D perhaps TRBD1 (6 bases). V was trimmed by 3 bases and J by 0 bases, leaving 14 bases between them. The CDR3 loop spans 16 amino acids. CDR1 is SGHKS and CDR2 is YYEKEE in the germline V gene (reference sequence). The CDR3 spells CASSYFRGSSTDTQYF. The CDR3 DNA reads TGTGCCAGCAGCTATTTCAGGGGTAGTAGCACAGATACGCAGTATTTT.

The chain has TRBV19 and TRBJ2-1; possible D gene TRBD1, 5 bases. With 7 bases removed from V and 4 bases from J, the gap between germline ends came to 8 bases. The CDR3 loop spans 12 amino acids. Germline V lookup: CDR1 LNHDA, CDR2 SQIVND (reference sequence). The DNA of the CDR3 is TGTGCCAGTACGACAGATTACAATGAGCAGTTCTTC. Its protein product is CASTTDYNEQFF.

This clone was counted only a few times. The chain joins TRBV5-1 to TRBJ1-2; tentative D call: TRBD1 (6 bases). Germline V lookup: CDR1 SGHRS, CDR2 YFSETQ. With 2 bases removed from V and 8 bases from J, the gap between germline ends came to 10 bases. CDR3 length: 12 residues. This chain's CDR3 is CASSFSGVGYTF. The CDR3 DNA reads as TGCGCCAGCAGCTTCTCAGGGGTCGGCTACACCTTC.

The chain has TRBV13 and TRBJ2-7; tentatively, D is TRBD2 (5 bases). Per the germline V gene, CDR1 is PRHDT and CDR2 is FYEKMQ (reference sequence). Trimming cost V 5 bases and J 4 bases, with 18 bases left between them. The CDR3 is 15 residues long. The CDR3 reads CASSPPLGRLYEQYF. CDR3 bases: TGTGCCAGCAGCCCGCCGTTAGGGAGACTTTACGAGCAGTACTTC.

J is TRBJ2-7 and V is TRBV6-6; 10 bases are shared with TRBD2. The CDR3 runs 17 residues. V was clipped by 5 bases and J by 4 bases; unmatched bases: 14. CDR1 and CDR2 from the germline V gene are MNHNY and SVGAGI (reference sequence). The CDR3 nucleotides read TGTGCCAGCAGTCGTAGCGGGAGGCCGCGTACTGTTTACGAGCAGTACGTC. This sequence encodes CASSRSGRPRTVYEQYV.

V is TRBV9 and J is TRBJ2-1, with D tentatively TRBD1 (6 bases). The germline V gene has CDR1 SGDLS and CDR2 YYNGEE. Trimming shortened V by 2 bases and J by 0 bases, and 9 bases separated the two germline ends. This CDR3 is built from 15 residues. CDR3 in DNA: TGTGCCAGCAGCGTCGGACAGAGCTCCTACAATGAGCAGTTCTTC. It codes for CASSVGQSSYNEQFF.

The V and J genes are TRBV5-6 and TRBJ2-5, with D possibly TRBD2 on 5 matching bases. V shed 4 bases and J shed 0 bases, with 7 bases lying between them. CDR1 and CDR2 (germline): SGHDT, YYEEEE. The CDR3 is 13 amino acids. The CDR3 nucleotides are TGTGCCAGCAGCCCGACTAACCAAGAGACCCAGTACTTC. It is translated as CASSPTNQETQYF.

The chain joins TRBV9 to TRBJ2-1, with 8 bases lining up with TRBD1. This CDR3 has 15 amino acids. Trimming cost V 2 bases and J 8 bases; bases outside gene matches: 9. Germline loops: CDR1 SGDLS, CDR2 YYNGEE. The CDR3 reads CASSVRQGSTDEQFF. The CDR3 nucleotides read TGTGCCAGCAGCGTTAGACAGGGGTCTACGGATGAGCAGTTCTTC.

Turning to this clone: A junction boundary mismatches the germline segment, possibly from a read error. DNA of the CDR3: TGTGCCAGCAGTTTGGGCTTTAAAAAGAGCTCCTACGAGCAGTGCTTC. It is translated as CASSLGFKKSSYEQCF. The chain couples TRBV28 to TRBJ2-7; D remains ambiguous. This CDR3 contains 16 residues. CDR1 and CDR2 (germline): MDHEN, SYDVKM. Variable domain in full (rest from reference TRBV28 and TRBJ2-7): DVKVTQSSRYLVKRTGEKVFLECVQDMDHENMFWYRQDPGLGLRLIYFSYDVKMKEKGDIPEGYSVSREKKERFSLILESASTNQTSMYLCASSLGFKKSSYEQCFGPGTRLTVT.

The J gene is TRBJ2-3, the V gene TRBV15; TRBD1 might be the D (6 bases). Germline V gene data show CDR1 as LNHNV and CDR2 as YYDKDF (reference sequence). Trimming cost V 2 bases and J 2 bases, with 11 bases left between them. The CDR3 contains 15 residues. The CDR3 region is CATSRSGQNTDTQYF. For the CDR3, the DNA is TGTGCCACCAGCAGATCCGGACAGAACACAGATACGCAGTATTTT.

The rearrangement joins TRBV3-1 (or the pseudogene TRBV3-2) to TRBJ2-1, with 7 bases aligning to TRBD1. This CDR3 contains 15 residues. V lost 4 bases and J lost 4; bases outside the gene matches: 7. The germline CDR1 and CDR2 sequences are LGHDT and YNNKEL (reference sequence). The CDR3 nucleotides read TGTGCCAGCAGCCCTATAGGGGGCCTTTACAATGAGCAGTTCTTC. This translates into CASSPIGGLYNEQFF.